This TCR beta chain was identified during a study of cytomegalovirus exposure and HLA in healthy donors. PCR employed 60 Vbeta and 13 Jbeta primers. Method: immunoSEQ multiplex PCR; TCRdb's copy keeps in-frame clones and lacks some. Counted here are 100,000 to 150,000 clones, around 80% occurring once; the ten biggest clones make up roughly 1.5%. As concerns this clone: The antigen is unknown.

Study-wide results and caveats: Further analysis, carried out later, found HLA-associated TCR beta chains more clonally expanded than equally common other chains. Presence/absence analyses assumed roughly uniform sequencing depth across donors. The authors enumerated roughly 160 TCR beta chains as linked to cytomegalovirus. TCR beta V segments were, for the most part, productive about 87% or about 30% of the time in an earlier analysis.

Trimming cost V 2 bases and J 6 bases, with 9 bases left between them. The CDR3 runs to 13 residues. Germline assignment: CDR1 SGDLS and CDR2 YYNGEE. The sequenced sample consisted of PBMCs. The gene calls are TRBV9 and TRBJ1-5; perhaps TRBD1 as D (6 bases). The source of this sequence is a woman between 18 and 29 years old in good health and CMV-seronegative. In nucleotides, the CDR3 is TGTGCCAGCAGCGTCAGGGGTGGTCAGCCCCAGCATTTT. Translated, it gives CASSVRGGQPQHF.